The 32 T cell receptor beta chains reported below all come from one sample, sequenced in a study of technical replicates of blood from four donors. Here immunoSEQ multiplex PCR was the method, and the copy in TCRdb shows in-frame clones only, minus some. The sample consists of about 79,000 clones, 85% to 95% of them appearing once. The source material was T cells isolated from PBMCs. These receptors all come from a human donor in good health.

V is TRBV4-1 and J is TRBJ1-1, with D tentatively TRBD1 (6 bases). This CDR3 is built from 15 residues. Trimming took off 4 bases at V and 1 base at J, with 13 bases between the two ends. The V gene's germline CDR1 is MGHRA and CDR2 YSYEKL. The CDR3: CASSPIRTANTEAFF. The CDR3 DNA follows: TGCGCCAGCAGCCCAATTCGGACAGCGAACACTGAAGCTTTCTTT.

Details on this clone: Sequence at one end of the junction differs from germline and may be a read error. This chain joins TRBV19 and TRBJ1-4; D may be TRBD1 (6 bases). CDR3 length equals 12 residues. The germline CDR1 and CDR2 sequences are LNHDA and SQIVND (reference sequence). CDR3 region: CASSIGVSGQLF. CDR3 in DNA: TGTGCCAGTAGTATTGGAGTTTCGGGACAACTATTT.

V gene TRBV30 combines with J gene TRBJ1-2, with D tentatively TRBD1 (6 bases). V was shortened by 2 bases and J by 7 bases, with 14 bases between the two germline ends. The CDR3 spans 13 residues. Germline V gene data show CDR1 as GTSNPN and CDR2 as SVGIG (reference sequence). The DNA of the CDR3 is TGTGCCTGGAGTTCCCCAGGGGCAGCTGGCTACACCTTC. It specifies CAWSSPGAAGYTF.

The gene calls are TRBV7-2 and TRBJ2-1; D may be TRBD2 (5 bases). This CDR3 is 14 amino acids long. Between the trimmed V and J ends, which lost 3 bases and 9 bases, there was a span of 15 bases. CDR1 SGHTA and CDR2 FQGNSA come from the germline V gene. CDR3 sequence reads: CASSFLGSLGEQFF. CDR3 bases: TGTGCCAGCAGCTTCCTCGGCTCACTAGGTGAGCAGTTCTTC.

The chain employs TRBV11-3 and TRBJ2-7, with no clear D. Deletions cut 4 bases from V and 7 bases from J, with 14 bases between. The germline CDR1 and CDR2 sequences are SGHNT and YENEEA. This CDR3 contains 13 residues. CDR3 sequence: CASSSPTSREQYF. CDR3 coding DNA: TGTGCCAGCAGCTCCCCCACCTCGAGGGAGCAGTACTTC.

The chain employs TRBV2 and TRBJ1-6, with TRBD1 as a possible D gene (5 bases). There are 14 residues in the CDR3. Deletions cut 0 bases from V and 9 bases from J, with 9 bases between. Per germline, CDR1 SNHLY and CDR2 FYNNEI. CDR3 sequence (DNA): TGTGCCAGCAGTGAAGCGGGGCCTTTTTCACCCCTCCACTTT. This sequence encodes CASSEAGPFSPLHF.

The V call is TRBV6-6, the J call TRBJ2-2, with a weak D call TRBD2 (6 bases). Germline-derived CDR1 and CDR2 are MNHNY and SVGAGI (reference sequence). The CDR3 is 14 amino acids. Trimming removed 6 bases at V and 0 bases at J, with 8 bases between. The CDR3 spells CASRSGSNTGELFF. The CDR3 DNA sequence: TGTGCCAGCAGAAGCGGGTCGAACACCGGGGAGCTGTTTTTT.

CDR3 DNA sequence: TGTGCCAGTAGTATTAAGTTAGCGGGCGAGCAGTACTTC. Amino acid sequence: CASSIKLAGEQYF. V gene TRBV19 combines with J gene TRBJ2-7, with 7 bases that match TRBD2. This CDR3 spans 13 amino acids. Germline V gene lookup returns CDR1 LNHDA and CDR2 SQIVND (reference sequence). V gave up 3 bases and J gave up 6 bases; unmatched junction bases: 5.

This chain uses TRBV14 with TRBJ1-1; 7 bases line up with TRBD1. With V trimmed by 3 bases and J by 0 bases, 7 bases remained unmatched. From germline, CDR1 is SGHDN and CDR2 FVKESK. The CDR3 is 16 amino acids. The CDR3 coding sequence is TGTGCCAGCAGCCAGATCCCGGGACAGTTGAACACTGAAGCTTTCTTT. It translates to CASSQIPGQLNTEAFF.

Here the CDR3 DNA reads TGTGCCAGTCCCGCTCTCGGAGGCGGGGGGGCCACAGATACGCAGTATTTT. Protein product: CASPALGGGGATDTQYF. The chain couples TRBV5-4 to TRBJ2-3; TRBD2 aligns across 9 bases. Germline V CDR1 and CDR2: SGHNT, YYREEE (reference sequence). The ends lost 8 bases at V and 2 bases at J; junction bases unmatched: 15. The CDR3 extends over 17 amino acids.

The chain couples TRBV2 to TRBJ2-1; 9 bases line up with TRBD2. J was trimmed by 10 bases and V by 7 bases; bases with no gene match: 17. Germline CDR1 reads SNHLY; CDR2 reads FYNNEI. The CDR3 contains 16 residues. CDR3 sequence (DNA): TGTGCCAGCAATTCCATCGGACTAGCGATTTCAGAAGAGCAGTTCTTC. This codes for CASNSIGLAISEEQFF.

V and J are TRBV9 and TRBJ2-1; weak D call: TRBD2 (5 bases). This CDR3 region has 14 residues. The germline V gene has CDR1 SGDLS and CDR2 YYNGEE. Trimming left V 1 base short and J 9 bases short, with 14 bases between. The CDR3 here is CASSVSGEHGEQFF. CDR3 nucleotides: TGTGCCAGCAGCGTATCTGGGGAGCACGGTGAGCAGTTCTTC.

The chain links TRBV9 to TRBJ1-3; TRBD1 matches 10 bases. Germline V gene sequence: CDR1 SGDLS, CDR2 YYNGEE. Unmatched junction bases numbered 6, after V lost 0 bases and J lost 0 bases. This CDR3 contains 18 residues. The CDR3: CASSVEGTGVFSGNTIYF. The CDR3 coding sequence is TGTGCCAGCAGCGTAGAAGGGACAGGGGTTTTCTCTGGAAACACCATATATTTT. Full variable domain (remainder filled in from reference TRBV9 and TRBJ1-3): DSGVTQTPKHLITATGQRVTLRCSPRSGDLSVYWYQQSLDQGLQFLIQYYNGEERAKGNILERFSAQQFPDLHSELNLSSLELGDSALYFCASSVEGTGVFSGNTIYFGEGSWLTVV.

The chain combines TRBV5-4 with TRBJ1-2, with a weak D call TRBD1 (5 bases). With 4 bases removed from V and 7 bases from J, the gap between germline ends came to 11 bases. The germline V gene has CDR1 SGHNT and CDR2 YYREEE (reference sequence). CDR3 length equals 12 residues. The CDR3 sequence is CASSRPQGGYTF. The CDR3 DNA sequence: TGTGCCAGCAGCCGTCCCCAGGGTGGCTACACCTTC.

This chain joins TRBV28 and TRBJ2-2; 13 bases line up with TRBD2. This CDR3 is 16 amino acids long. Germline CDR1 is MDHEN and CDR2 is SYDVKM. V was clipped by 5 bases and J by 2 bases; unmatched bases: 2. In DNA form, the CDR3 reads TGTGCCAGCAGTCGGACTAGCGGGGGAAACACCGGGGAGCTGTTTTTT. This codes for CASSRTSGGNTGELFF. The full variable domain, its missing parts supplied by reference TRBV28 and TRBJ2-2, is DVKVTQSSRYLVKRTGEKVFLECVQDMDHENMFWYRQDPGLGLRLIYFSYDVKMKEKGDIPEGYSVSREKKERFSLILESASTNQTSMYLCASSRTSGGNTGELFFGEGSRLTVL.

This clone was counted only a few times. The rearrangement links TRBV4-1 to TRBJ1-1; 9 nucleotides align to TRBD1. J lost 4 bases, V lost 6 bases, and 6 bases had no gene match. This CDR3 contains 14 residues. The germline V gene encodes CDR1 MGHRA and CDR2 YSYEKL. The CDR3 reads CASRGTGSGTEAFF. Here the CDR3 DNA reads TGCGCCAGCAGAGGGACAGGGAGTGGCACTGAAGCTTTCTTT.

This clone has more than one count but fewer than ten. The chain employs TRBV19 and TRBJ1-1; possibly TRBD1 for D (6 bases). The CDR3 runs to 14 residues. The germline gives CDR1 LNHDA, CDR2 SQIVND (reference sequence). The V gene lost 8 bases and the J gene lost 1 base, with 14 bases spanning the gap. The CDR3 bases are TGTGCCAGTCGTGGGGGCTGGGAGAACACTGAAGCTTTCTTT. This sequence encodes CASRGGWENTEAFF.

This chain joins TRBV7-9 and TRBJ1-1; weak D call: TRBD1 (6 bases). V was cut by 1 base and J by 5 bases, with 11 bases left in between. The CDR3 has 14 amino acids. Germline V lookup: CDR1 SEHNR, CDR2 FQNEAQ (reference sequence). CDR3 loop: CASSLGQVGTEAFF. CDR3 nucleotide sequence: TGTGCCAGCAGCTTAGGACAGGTAGGGACTGAAGCTTTCTTT.

This clone occurred a few times. V is TRBV9 and J is TRBJ1-4; the D gene is possibly TRBD1 (5 bases). This CDR3 has 15 amino acids. V was pared by 0 bases and J by 4 bases, with 10 bases between. Germline values: CDR1 SGDLS, CDR2 YYNGEE. Here the CDR3 DNA reads TGTGCCAGCAGCGTAGAGTCGGGGGGTAATGAAAAACTGTTTTTT. This gives the protein CASSVESGGNEKLFF.

The gene calls are TRBV2 and TRBJ2-4; D perhaps matches TRBD1 (7 bases). The CDR3 covers 17 residues. Germline assignment: CDR1 SNHLY and CDR2 FYNNEI. Trimming took 0 bases from V and 0 from J, leaving 12 bases between them. Here the CDR3 reads CASSEAQGGLAKNIQYF. CDR3 bases: TGTGCCAGCAGTGAAGCTCAGGGGGGCTTAGCCAAAAACATTCAGTACTTC.

The chain has TRBV7-9 and TRBJ2-3; maybe TRBD1 (5 bases). The germline V gene encodes CDR1 SEHNR and CDR2 FQNEAQ (reference sequence). V was shortened by 2 bases and J by 2 bases, with 8 bases between the two germline ends. The CDR3 covers 14 residues. The CDR3 nucleotides read TGTGCCAGCAGCTTACAGGGTTACACAGATACGCAGTATTTT. The encoded protein is CASSLQGYTDTQYF.

The chain joins TRBV15 to TRBJ1-2, with D possibly matching TRBD1 (5 bases). The germline V gene encodes CDR1 LNHNV and CDR2 YYDKDF (reference sequence). The CDR3 has 16 residues. With 4 bases removed from V and 2 bases from J, the gap between germline ends came to 17 bases. CDR3 region: CATSIWGGRSNYGYTF. The CDR3 DNA sequence: TGTGCCACCAGCATTTGGGGGGGAAGGTCCAACTATGGCTACACCTTC.

The V and J genes are TRBV4-2 and TRBJ2-1; TRBD2 agrees at 13 bases. Trimming removed 2 bases from V and 8 bases from J; junction bases left unmatched: 3. Germline CDR1 is LGHNA and CDR2 is YNFKEQ. The CDR3 contains 15 residues. DNA for the CDR3: TGTGCCAGCAGCCAATTTGGACTAGCGGGGGATGAGCAGTTCTTC. The encoded protein is CASSQFGLAGDEQFF.

The V call is TRBV9, the J call TRBJ2-7; 11 nucleotides align to TRBD2. V lost 4 bases and J lost 5; bases outside the gene matches: 8. The length of the CDR3 is 15 residues. The V gene's germline CDR1 is SGDLS and CDR2 YYNGEE. The CDR3 nucleotides read TGTGCCAGCAGCTCGGGACTAGCGGAGGGGGACGAGCAGTACTTC. Encoded protein: CASSSGLAEGDEQYF. The full variable domain, its missing parts supplied by reference TRBV9 and TRBJ2-7, is DSGVTQTPKHLITATGQRVTLRCSPRSGDLSVYWYQQSLDQGLQFLIQYYNGEERAKGNILERFSAQQFPDLHSELNLSSLELGDSALYFCASSSGLAEGDEQYFGPGTRLTVT.

The V gene is TRBV7-9, the J gene TRBJ2-4; 7 positions match TRBD1. The ends lost 6 bases at V and 4 bases at J; junction bases unmatched: 12. Germline V lookup: CDR1 SEHNR, CDR2 FQNEAQ (reference sequence). CDR3 length: 16 residues. The CDR3 protein is CASSRDATGLKNIQYF. The CDR3 DNA reads TGTGCCAGCAGTCGAGATGCGACAGGGCTTAAAAACATTCAGTACTTC.

The chain couples TRBV29-1 to TRBJ1-1, with D possibly TRBD1 on 5 matching bases. The CDR3 has 14 amino acids. With 8 bases removed from V and 0 bases from J, the gap between germline ends came to 16 bases. CDR1 is SQVTM and CDR2 is ANQGSEA in the germline V gene. The CDR3 sequence is CSLLLLGLNTEAFF. The CDR3 DNA is TGCAGCCTCCTGTTATTGGGGCTGAACACTGAAGCTTTCTTT.

The rearrangement joins TRBV6-1 to TRBJ2-3, with TRBD2 matching over 9 bases. CDR3 size: 14 residues. Germline V gives CDR1 MNHNS, CDR2 SASEGT. V lost 8 bases, J lost 5 bases, and 8 bases stayed unmatched. DNA of the CDR3: TGTGCCAGCCGTGCGGGAGGGTGGGGAGATACGCAGTATTTT. This codes for CASRAGGWGDTQYF.

This rearrangement joins TRBV19 to TRBJ1-5, with 9 bases fitting TRBD1. In germline, CDR1 is LNHDA, CDR2 SQIVND (reference sequence). Trimming at V came to 4 bases and at J to 3 bases, leaving 4 bases not matched to a gene. This CDR3 comprises 15 residues. The CDR3 region is CASSKWTGVNQPQHF. The CDR3 DNA sequence: TGTGCCAGTAGTAAATGGACAGGGGTCAATCAGCCCCAGCATTTT.

V is TRBV7-8 and J is TRBJ2-2; D may be TRBD2 (6 bases). Between the trimmed V and J ends, which lost 2 bases and 1 base, there was a span of 11 bases. Germline CDR1 reads SGHVS; CDR2 reads FQNEAQ. This CDR3 contains 16 residues. The CDR3 sequence: CASSLWRGKNTGELFF. The CDR3 coding sequence is TGTGCCAGCAGCTTATGGCGCGGGAAGAACACCGGGGAGCTGTTTTTT. Variable domain in full (rest from reference TRBV7-8 and TRBJ2-2): GAGVSQSPRYKVAKRGQDVALRCDPISGHVSLFWYQQALGQGPEFLTYFQNEAQLDKSGLPSDRFFAERPEGSVSTLKIQRTQQEDSAVYLCASSLWRGKNTGELFFGEGSRLTVL.

The CDR3 DNA sequence: TGTGCCAGCAGCATCAAAGGGGCAGGGGTGGGCGAGCAGTACTTC. Its translation is CASSIKGAGVGEQYF. The rearrangement joins TRBV5-4 to TRBJ2-7, with D perhaps TRBD1 (6 bases). CDR1 SGHNT and CDR2 YYREEE come from the germline V gene (reference sequence). V was cut by 4 bases and J by 6 bases, with 20 bases left in between. The CDR3 has 15 residues.

The chain links TRBV9 to TRBJ2-3; the match to TRBD1 covers 11 bases. CDR1 and CDR2 (germline): SGDLS, YYNGEE. J gave up 7 bases and V 2 bases, and 6 bases lay outside the gene matches. CDR3 length equals 15 residues. CDR3 sequence: CASSVAGTGGNTQYF. The CDR3 DNA sequence: TGTGCCAGCAGCGTCGCCGGGACAGGGGGAAATACGCAGTATTTT. The entire variable domain, with the rest obtained from reference TRBV9 and TRBJ2-3, is as follows: DSGVTQTPKHLITATGQRVTLRCSPRSGDLSVYWYQQSLDQGLQFLIQYYNGEERAKGNILERFSAQQFPDLHSELNLSSLELGDSALYFCASSVAGTGGNTQYFGPGTRLTVL.

V gene TRBV5-1 combines with J gene TRBJ2-2; TRBD2 agrees at 9 bases. The trim removed 0 bases at V and 3 bases at J, leaving 9 bases unmatched. Looked up from germline, CDR1 is SGHRS and CDR2 is YFSETQ. CDR3 length: 18 amino acids. Here the CDR3 reads CASSLVLRGGLDTGELFF. CDR3 DNA: TGCGCCAGCAGCTTGGTATTGCGGGGGGGCCTCGACACCGGGGAGCTGTTTTTT.